Below are 28 T cell receptor beta chains sequenced from a single sample in a study of CD8+ T cells in alopecia areata. The sequencing template was cDNA reverse transcribed from extracted RNA. Clones were sequenced by immunoSEQ multiplex PCR, and TCRdb holds only the in-frame ones, with some missing. The data hold around 140,000 clones, with roughly 54% observed a single time. The treatment here: oral pan-JAK inhibitor, 5-10 mg twice daily. The starting material was CD8+ T cells sorted from blood, obtained at week 4, from a patient treated with tofacitinib. The receptors derive from a human donor with alopecia areata.

This clone was observed once. This chain uses TRBV9 with TRBJ2-7, with TRBD2 identical over 13 bases. V lost 4 bases to trimming and J lost 5 bases; unmatched junction nucleotides: 3. The CDR3 runs 14 residues. Germline lookup yields CDR1 SGDLS and CDR2 YYNGEE. The CDR3 DNA reads as TGTGCCAGCAGCCCGGGACTAGCGGGGCACGAGCAGTACTTC. Translation: CASSPGLAGHEQYF.

In its sample, this clone was seen a few times. The rearrangement uses TRBV7-9 and TRBJ1-3, with D uncertain. The CDR3 contains 12 residues. Deletions cut 1 base from V and 3 bases from J, with 1 base between. Germline assignment: CDR1 SEHNR and CDR2 FQNEAQ (reference sequence). This CDR3 reads CASSLDGNTIYF. As DNA, the CDR3 is TGTGCCAGCAGCTTAGATGGAAACACCATATATTTT.

The CDR3: CASSQYHGNSPLHF. In DNA form, the CDR3 reads TGCGCCAGCAGCCAGTATCATGGGAATTCACCCCTCCACTTT. The gene calls are TRBV4-3 and TRBJ1-6; unclear D gene. V lost 3 bases and J lost 7, with 10 bases in between. The CDR3 covers 14 residues. CDR1 is LGHNA and CDR2 is YSLEER in the germline V gene.

Notes on this clone: Because it lacks the conserved phenylalanine or tryptophan at the end, this CDR3 is likely a read error. It is unclear where the CDR3 begins or ends on the DNA, so no DNA is shown, and the CDR3 is as TCRdb lists it. CDR3 protein: CASSQYADRASPGPFV. This chain joins TRBV23-1 and TRBJ1-2; the DNA was not compared with TRBD1, the D call given in the table. TRBV23-1 is an open reading frame whose function is uncertain. The CDR3 is 16 residues long, ends included.

This clone was recorded a few times. The chain carries TRBV13 and TRBJ1-2; TRBD1 agrees at 7 bases. The V segment lost 6 bases and the J segment 3 bases; nucleotides outside the gene matches: 10. CDR3 length equals 15 residues. Germline V CDR1 and CDR2: PRHDT, FYEKMQ (reference sequence). The CDR3 region is CASSSRGVRDYGYTF. The CDR3 nucleotides are TGTGCCAGCAGTTCCAGGGGGGTACGTGACTATGGCTACACCTTC.

The chain links TRBV19 to TRBJ1-5, with a possible D match to TRBD1 (6 bases). CDR3 length: 14 amino acids. V was clipped by 8 bases and J by 6 bases, with 17 bases between them. Germline V CDR1 and CDR2: LNHDA, SQIVND (reference sequence). The DNA of the CDR3 is TGTGCCAGTTGCCGCCCGGGGGCGGTTCAGCCCCAGCATTTT. Translated: CASCRPGAVQPQHF.

The rearrangement links TRBV29-1 to TRBJ2-7; TRBD1 agrees at 10 bases. This CDR3 has 16 residues. The germline CDR1 and CDR2 sequences are SQVTM and ANQGSEA. J was trimmed by 3 bases and V by 0 bases; bases with no gene match: 8. Written as DNA, the CDR3 is TGCAGCGTTGAAGATCCTGGGACAGGGGCTTTCTACGAGCAGTACTTC. Translation: CSVEDPGTGAFYEQYF.

The gene calls are TRBV27 and TRBJ1-5, with 8 positions matching TRBD1. CDR3 size: 15 residues. Germline V gene sequence: CDR1 MNHEY, CDR2 SMNVEV (reference sequence). V lost 8 bases to trimming and J lost 0 bases; unmatched junction nucleotides: 6. The chain's CDR3 is CASGDRSYSNQPQHF. The CDR3 DNA reads as TGTGCCAGCGGGGACAGGTCTTATAGCAATCAGCCCCAGCATTTT.

This chain connects TRBV7-8 to TRBJ1-5; the match to TRBD1 covers 11 bases. Germline values: CDR1 SGHVS, CDR2 FQNEAQ. This CDR3 is 17 amino acids long. Unmatched junction bases numbered 12, after V lost 5 bases and J lost 6 bases. CDR3 region: CASSQIAGTGGLQPQHF. CDR3 in DNA: TGTGCCAGCAGCCAGATTGCCGGGACAGGGGGTCTTCAGCCCCAGCATTTT.

This clone was detected only a few times. V and J are TRBV10-3 and TRBJ1-1, with D tentatively TRBD1 (6 bases). The ends were cut back, 2 bases at V and 5 bases at J, with 12 bases in the middle. CDR1 and CDR2 (germline): ENHRY, SYGVKD. The CDR3 loop spans 14 amino acids. The CDR3 region is CAISEGGPITEAFF. The CDR3 DNA follows: TGTGCCATCAGTGAGGGGGGGCCGATTACTGAAGCTTTCTTT.

The genes are TRBV19 and TRBJ1-6; 7 bases map to TRBD1. The V segment lost 7 bases and the J segment 9 bases; nucleotides outside the gene matches: 9. The CDR3 is made up of 14 amino acids. CDR1 and CDR2 from the germline V gene are LNHDA and SQIVND (reference sequence). The CDR3 loop reads CASNGQVGGSPLHF. For the CDR3, the DNA is TGTGCCAGTAACGGACAGGTCGGGGGTTCACCCCTCCACTTT.

This clone was counted between two and nine times. The J gene is TRBJ2-5, the V gene TRBV10-3, with 8 bases that match TRBD2. The germline CDR1 and CDR2 sequences are ENHRY and SYGVKD. Trimming at V came to 6 bases and at J to 4 bases, leaving 10 bases not matched to a gene. The CDR3 has 15 residues. Written as DNA, the CDR3 is TGTGCCATCAGGTTCGAGACGGGGGGGCCAGAGACCCAGTACTTC. Its protein product is CAIRFETGGPETQYF.

This clone was recorded only once. V gene TRBV15 combines with J gene TRBJ1-5, with TRBD1 identical over 8 bases. CDR3 length: 14 amino acids. V gave up 5 bases and J gave up 1 base; unmatched junction bases: 1. Germline V lookup: CDR1 LNHNV, CDR2 YYDKDF (reference sequence). CDR3: CATSQGASNQPQHF. The CDR3 bases are TGTGCCACCAGCCAGGGGGCGAGCAATCAGCCCCAGCATTTT.

This clone has a single count. The V call is TRBV4-1, the J call TRBJ2-3; 7 positions match TRBD1. Germline V gene sequence: CDR1 MGHRA, CDR2 YSYEKL. Germline trimming cut 1 base from V and 0 bases from J; bases unmatched to any gene: 4. This CDR3 has 16 residues. The CDR3 DNA reads TGCGCCAGCAGCCAAGTAACGGGACAGAGCACAGATACGCAGTATTTT. Protein sequence: CASSQVTGQSTDTQYF.

This chain connects TRBV30 to TRBJ2-5; D is ambiguous. This CDR3 is 12 amino acids long. The germline gives CDR1 GTSNPN, CDR2 SVGIG (reference sequence). V lost 2 bases, J lost 2 bases, and 6 bases lay in between. This chain's CDR3 is CAWSLPQETQYF. As DNA, the CDR3 is TGTGCCTGGAGTCTTCCTCAAGAGACCCAGTACTTC.

This clone was counted between two and nine times. The genes are TRBV23-1 and TRBJ1-2; D not certain. TRBV23-1 is labeled an ORF, and its function is uncertain. This CDR3 has 10 residues. Trimming removed 4 bases from V and 8 bases from J, with 5 bases in between. The CDR3 coding sequence is TGCGCCAGCAGTCCGGGGGGCTACACCTTC. Encoded protein: CASSPGGYTF.

The chain links TRBV6-5 to TRBJ1-2; D may be TRBD1 (6 bases). Trimming left V 4 bases short and J 5 bases short, with 8 bases between. From germline, CDR1 is MNHEY and CDR2 SVGAGI. The CDR3 consists of 12 residues. The CDR3 is CASSSTGYGYTF. The CDR3 DNA reads as TGTGCCAGCAGTTCAACAGGGTATGGCTACACCTTC.

The V and J genes are TRBV2 and TRBJ2-7, with 9 bases fitting TRBD2. V trimming: 3 bases; J trimming: 0 bases; junction bases outside the gene matches: 3. This CDR3 contains 15 residues. Germline CDR1 and CDR2: SNHLY and FYNNEI. Here the CDR3 reads CASSEVSGGSYEQYF. CDR3 nucleotides: TGTGCCAGCAGTGAGGTTAGCGGGGGCTCCTACGAGCAGTACTTC.

The rearrangement links TRBV6-4 to TRBJ1-2; tentative D call: TRBD1 (5 bases). CDR1 and CDR2 (germline): MRHNA, SNTAGT. The CDR3 is 13 amino acids. Trimming shortened V by 3 bases and J by 11 bases, and 16 bases separated the two germline ends. The CDR3 reads CASSENRGGKYTF. The CDR3 coding sequence is TGTGCCAGCAGTGAAAATAGGGGAGGAAAGTACACCTTC.

The chain recombines TRBV13 with TRBJ2-7, with D hard to call. V shed 0 bases and J shed 4 bases, with 4 bases lying between them. The CDR3 is 12 residues long. The germline V gene has CDR1 PRHDT and CDR2 FYEKMQ (reference sequence). The CDR3 spells CASSLGVYEQYF. The CDR3 coding sequence is TGTGCCAGCAGCTTAGGAGTTTACGAGCAGTACTTC.

The V call is TRBV6-5, the J call TRBJ2-7; D gene ambiguous. V shed 0 bases and J shed 5 bases, with 5 bases lying between them. Germline CDR1 reads MNHEY; CDR2 reads SVGAGI. There are 12 residues in the CDR3. CDR3 in DNA: TGTGCCAGCAGTTACTCCGAGAACGAGCAGTACTTC. Protein sequence: CASSYSENEQYF.

This clone was detected once. V is TRBV27 and J is TRBJ2-7; 10 bases are a match to TRBD1. Per the germline V gene, CDR1 is MNHEY and CDR2 is SMNVEV (reference sequence). With 5 bases clipped from V and 5 bases from J, the junction kept 12 bases outside the gene matches. CDR3 size: 16 residues. CDR3 sequence: CASSPGPGQGRHEQYF. The CDR3 DNA reads TGTGCCAGCAGTCCGGGACCGGGACAGGGGAGGCACGAGCAGTACTTC.

The CDR3 DNA reads TGTGCCAGCGCTCAAAGGGGGGCACGGGGAGAAAAACTGTTTTTT. As protein: CASAQRGARGEKLFF. This rearrangement joins TRBV7-9 to TRBJ1-4, with D tentatively TRBD1 (6 bases). V was pared by 8 bases and J by 8 bases, with 21 bases between. The CDR3 is made up of 15 amino acids. In germline, CDR1 is SEHNR, CDR2 FQNEAQ (reference sequence). Looking up the rest from reference TRBV7-9 and TRBJ1-4 gives the full variable domain: DTGVSQNPRHKITKRGQNVTFRCDPISEHNRLYWYRQTLGQGPEFLTYFQNEAQLEKSRLLSDRFSAERPKGSFSTLEIQRTEQGDSAMYLCASAQRGARGEKLFFGSGTQLSVL.

This chain uses TRBV11-2 with TRBJ2-7; tentatively, D is TRBD1 or TRBD2 (6 bases each). The CDR3 loop spans 13 amino acids. The germline V gene encodes CDR1 SGHAT and CDR2 FQNNGV. The V end lost 5 bases, the J end lost 3 bases, and 11 bases lay between the germline ends. The CDR3 DNA follows: TGTGCCAGCAGCGAGGGGGGAAACTACGAGCAGTACTTC. Translated: CASSEGGNYEQYF.

Only a few counts were recorded for this clone. V is TRBV10-3 and J is TRBJ2-7; TRBD2 matches at 10 bases. V trimming: 10 bases; J trimming: 5 bases; junction bases outside the gene matches: 2. CDR3 length: 11 residues. CDR1 and CDR2 (germline): ENHRY, SYGVKD. CDR3 coding DNA: TGTGCCACCAGCGGGGGGGACGAGCAGTACTTC. The encoded protein is CATSGGDEQYF.

The rearrangement joins TRBV9 to TRBJ1-1; a weak D match, TRBD1 (5 bases). The V end was cut by 0 bases, the J end by 4 bases, with 16 bases between. CDR3 size: 16 residues. In germline, CDR1 is SGDLS, CDR2 YYNGEE. The CDR3 here is CASSVVSASGGTEAFF. CDR3 coding DNA: TGTGCCAGCAGCGTAGTCTCGGCCTCGGGGGGCACTGAAGCTTTCTTT.

This clone has only a few counts. This rearrangement joins TRBV29-1 to TRBJ2-5, with 11 bases identical to TRBD1. Germline assignment: CDR1 SQVTM and CDR2 ANQGSEA. The CDR3 runs to 15 residues. V gave up 5 bases and J gave up 5 bases; unmatched junction bases: 10. The CDR3 DNA sequence: TGCAGCGTTACGGGACAGGGGGGCACCTCGGAGACCCAGTACTTC. It encodes CSVTGQGGTSETQYF.

The V and J genes are TRBV19 and TRBJ1-2, with 7 bases fitting TRBD1. Trimming cost V 6 bases and J 5 bases; bases outside gene matches: 12. This CDR3 has 15 residues. The germline V gene encodes CDR1 LNHDA and CDR2 SQIVND (reference sequence). CDR3 DNA: TGTGCCAGTAGCAACCTTCCGGGACAGCTTTATGGCTACACCTTC. Translating it yields CASSNLPGQLYGYTF.